A single sample gave rise to the 22 T cell receptor beta chains below, sequenced in a study of brain T cells in children with intractable seizures (dated by TCRdb to the early 2020s). What this sample's time point label stands for: blood from clinic visit 5 months post-surgery; TSC patient then seizure free. The library relied on the immunoSEQ multiplex PCR assay. TCRdb took over this immuneACCESS table, retaining in-frame rearrangements with V and J assigned. Such tables are incomplete; in checked studies, under half of the missing clones stem from an unresolved V gene, and the remainder is unexplained. The sample has 300,000 to 400,000 clones on record, over 90% of them singletons. The biggest ten clones account for 5% to 7% of the sample. The starting material was peripheral blood, obtained roughly 5 months after surgery. These receptors were taken from a boy in the first two years of life with tuberous sclerosis and intractable seizures.

The chain joins TRBV3-1 (or the pseudogene TRBV3-2) to TRBJ1-2, with TRBD1 as a possible D gene (6 bases). The V end was cut by 0 bases, the J end by 1 base, with 9 bases between. CDR1 and CDR2 from the germline V gene are LGHDT and YNNKEL (reference sequence). This CDR3 is built from 15 residues. The CDR3 sequence: CASSQERGINYGYTF. CDR3 bases: TGTGCCAGCAGCCAAGAGAGGGGGATTAACTATGGCTACACCTTC.

The chain employs TRBV7-3 and TRBJ2-2, with 9 bases fitting TRBD1. CDR1 and CDR2 from the germline V gene are SGHTA and FQGTGA. The CDR3 has 15 residues. V shed 7 bases, J shed 6 bases, and the junction held 9 bases outside the gene matches. The CDR3 sequence is CASKEQGAGSGELFF. The CDR3 bases are TGTGCCAGCAAGGAACAGGGGGCTGGGTCCGGGGAGCTGTTTTTT. Supplemented by reference TRBV7-3 and TRBJ2-2, the full variable domain reads GAGVSQTPSNKVTEKGKYVELRCDPISGHTALYWYRQSLGQGPEFLIYFQGTGAADDSGLPNDRFFAVRPEGSVSTLKIQRTERGDSAVYLCASKEQGAGSGELFFGEGSRLTVL.

The V and J genes are TRBV7-9 and TRBJ2-1; TRBD2 matches 13 bases. Looked up from germline, CDR1 is SEHNR and CDR2 is FQNEAQ (reference sequence). The CDR3 has 17 residues. Germline trimming cut 2 bases from V and 5 bases from J; bases unmatched to any gene: 6. The CDR3 DNA sequence: TGTGCCAGCAGCTTAAATACGGGACTAGCGGGAAACAATGAGCAGTTCTTC. It encodes CASSLNTGLAGNNEQFF.

The rearrangement uses TRBV19 and TRBJ2-2; D might be TRBD2 (6 bases). The CDR3 covers 14 residues. Germline V gene sequence: CDR1 LNHDA, CDR2 SQIVND (reference sequence). V lost 0 bases and J lost 5, with 7 bases in between. CDR3: CASSIDGGTGELFF. The CDR3 DNA reads TGTGCCAGTAGTATAGACGGGGGTACCGGGGAGCTGTTTTTT.

This clone was observed a handful of times. The chain joins TRBV28 to TRBJ1-6; D is possibly TRBD1 (5 bases). V lost 6 bases and J lost 6, with 15 bases in between. The CDR3 loop spans 15 amino acids. Germline V gene data show CDR1 as MDHEN and CDR2 as SYDVKM. The CDR3 region is CASRSGGSGNSPLHF. CDR3 DNA sequence: TGTGCCAGCAGGTCGGGGGGATCCGGTAATTCACCCCTCCACTTT.

The count of this clone is one. The CDR3 bases are TGTGCCAGCAGTTTTACGGGGGCGGGTGAGCAGTTCTTC. Its protein product is CASSFTGAGEQFF. This rearrangement joins TRBV27 to TRBJ2-1, with D perhaps matching TRBD1 or TRBD2 (6 bases each). The CDR3 has 13 amino acids. Deletions cut 3 bases from V and 9 bases from J, with 12 bases between. CDR1 and CDR2 from the germline V gene are MNHEY and SMNVEV (reference sequence).

This chain uses TRBV5-1 with TRBJ1-1; D not resolved. From germline, CDR1 is SGHRS and CDR2 YFSETQ. The CDR3 contains 14 residues. V was cut by 0 bases and J by 3 bases, with 9 bases left in between. In nucleotides, the CDR3 is TGCGCCAGCAGCTTGGAGGTTAGGGACACTGAAGCTTTCTTT. It encodes CASSLEVRDTEAFF.

CDR3 amino acids: CASSLSGGRDTGELFF. CDR3 sequence (DNA): TGTGCCAGCAGTTTATCGGGGGGGCGGGACACCGGGGAGCTGTTTTTT. V usage is TRBV27 and J usage is TRBJ2-2; weak D call: TRBD2 (7 bases). Germline CDR1 reads MNHEY; CDR2 reads SMNVEV (reference sequence). With 0 bases removed from V and 3 bases from J, the gap between germline ends came to 11 bases. The CDR3 runs 16 residues.

The CDR3: CASSDPDRGSRNEQFF. CDR3 bases: TGTGCCAGCAGTGACCCCGACAGGGGTTCGAGGAATGAGCAGTTCTTC. This sequence joins TRBV25-1 and TRBJ2-1; 8 nucleotides line up with TRBD1. The V and J ends lost 3 bases and 7 bases, in that order; junction bases with no gene match: 11. The CDR3 contains 16 residues. The germline V gene encodes CDR1 MGHDK and CDR2 SYGVNS.

The chain is built from TRBV5-1 and TRBJ2-5; 7 bases map to TRBD1. Trimming removed 2 bases from V and 1 base from J; junction bases left unmatched: 8. This CDR3 spans 16 amino acids. CDR1 is SGHRS and CDR2 is YFSETQ in the germline V gene. CDR3 sequence: CASSFRLTGTQETQYF. The CDR3 coding sequence is TGCGCCAGCAGCTTCCGATTGACAGGGACCCAAGAGACCCAGTACTTC.

The chain carries TRBV3-1 (or the pseudogene TRBV3-2) and TRBJ2-2; D gene uncertain. Trimming shortened V by 5 bases and J by 0 bases, and 13 bases separated the two germline ends. Germline lookup yields CDR1 LGHDT and CDR2 YNNKEL (reference sequence). This CDR3 contains 16 residues. The CDR3 nucleotides read TGTGCCAGCAGCTCTCGATTACTAACGAACACCGGGGAGCTGTTTTTT. This translates into CASSSRLLTNTGELFF.

The CDR3 DNA reads as TGCGCCAGCAGCTGGGGACCAACGGTTGAGAATGAGCAGTTCTTC. This gives the protein CASSWGPTVENEQFF. This chain links TRBV4-1 with TRBJ2-1; D is tentatively TRBD1 or TRBD2 (5 bases each). The CDR3 length is 15 residues. Germline-derived CDR1 and CDR2 are MGHRA and YSYEKL. The V end lost 5 bases, the J end lost 7 bases, and 18 bases lay between the germline ends.

The chain combines TRBV3-1 (or the pseudogene TRBV3-2) with TRBJ2-1, with D perhaps TRBD2 (6 bases). This CDR3 contains 15 residues. The V gene's germline CDR1 is LGHDT and CDR2 YNNKEL (reference sequence). Trimming stripped 0 bases from V and 8 bases from J, with 14 bases between. This chain's CDR3 is CASSQDTLAADEQFF. CDR3 coding DNA: TGTGCCAGCAGCCAAGATACACTAGCAGCAGATGAGCAGTTCTTC.

This rearrangement joins TRBV28 to TRBJ2-1; 12 nucleotides agree with TRBD2. In germline, CDR1 is MDHEN, CDR2 SYDVKM. V lost 9 bases, J lost 6 bases, and 6 bases stayed unmatched. The CDR3 consists of 14 residues. The CDR3 loop is CASFGLAGSNEQFF. CDR3 nucleotides: TGTGCCAGTTTCGGACTAGCGGGAAGCAATGAGCAGTTCTTC.

The genes are TRBV12-3 or TRBV12-4 and TRBJ2-5, with D hard to call. V was cut by 5 bases and J by 7 bases, with 11 bases left in between. The CDR3 has 12 residues. CDR3 nucleotides: TGTGCCAGCAGTGTGGGTGTTGGGACCCAGTACTTC. This gives the protein CASSVGVGTQYF.

The rearrangement joins TRBV19 to TRBJ1-6; D is unclear. Germline assignment: CDR1 LNHDA and CDR2 SQIVND (reference sequence). Trimming left V 1 base short and J 13 bases short, with 14 bases between. This CDR3 has 14 residues. As DNA, the CDR3 is TGTGCCAGTAGTATAGGGGCCCTAATTCGGCCCCTCCACTTT. Residues: CASSIGALIRPLHF.

The gene calls are TRBV5-6 and TRBJ2-3; D possibly uses TRBD1 or TRBD2 (6 bases each). The CDR3 runs 19 residues. Trimming removed 4 bases at V and 6 bases at J, with 30 bases between. Per germline, CDR1 SGHDT and CDR2 YYEEEE. In nucleotides, the CDR3 is TGTGCCAGCAGCACCGGTGGACAGAGGGACTCCCCCTCCGGGGATACGCAGTATTTT. Encoded protein: CASSTGGQRDSPSGDTQYF.

The chain recombines TRBV5-6 with TRBJ1-1; D call uncertain. Looked up from germline, CDR1 is SGHDT and CDR2 is YYEEEE. The CDR3 is 14 amino acids. The V end was cut by 5 bases, the J end by 1 base, with 12 bases between. The CDR3 region is CASRNDGKNTEAFF. The CDR3 nucleotides read TGTGCCAGCAGGAACGACGGCAAGAACACTGAAGCTTTCTTT.

J is TRBJ1-2 and V is TRBV7-6; TRBD1 might be the D (5 bases). The CDR3 extends over 16 amino acids. V gave up 5 bases and J gave up 4 bases, with 20 bases separating them. Germline CDR1 and CDR2: SGHVS and FNYEAQ. The CDR3 DNA reads as TGTGCCAGCAGCCCCAGGGCCGGAGCGGGCGGCTATGGCTACACCTTC. Translating it yields CASSPRAGAGGYGYTF.

This clone was detected only once. This chain joins TRBV14 and TRBJ1-6; 9 nucleotides agree with TRBD1. V lost 4 bases and J lost 4; bases outside the gene matches: 8. This CDR3 has 17 amino acids. Germline assignment: CDR1 SGHDN and CDR2 FVKESK. The CDR3 region is CASSLIQGAGYNSPLHF. DNA for the CDR3: TGTGCCAGCAGCCTCATACAGGGGGCAGGATATAATTCACCCCTCCACTTT.

The chain couples TRBV6-5 to TRBJ2-3; 7 nucleotides line up with TRBD1. V lost 4 bases to trimming and J lost 10 bases; unmatched junction nucleotides: 5. The CDR3 totals 12 residues. The germline gives CDR1 MNHEY, CDR2 SVGAGI. CDR3 loop: CASSSGQEAQYF. The CDR3 region has the DNA TGTGCCAGCAGTTCCGGACAGGAGGCGCAGTATTTT.

The chain employs TRBV13 and TRBJ1-1; no clear D gene. CDR1 PRHDT and CDR2 FYEKMQ come from the germline V gene (reference sequence). The CDR3 length is 13 residues. Trimming removed 0 bases from V and 5 bases from J, with 7 bases in between. The CDR3 nucleotides read TGTGCCAGCAGCTTAGGCCCCAGGACTGAAGCTTTCTTT. As protein: CASSLGPRTEAFF.